A selection of T cell receptor beta chains follows, all from one sample in a study of T cells in Graves' hyperthyroidism and ophthalmopathy. Each CDR3 protein is one row after TCRdb ran MiXCR on the multiplex PCR reads. The sample lists over 450,000 distinct CDR3 sequences; over 13% were seen once. The specimen was blood. These receptors all stem from a woman younger than 35 with Graves' hyperthyroidism. The CDR3 runs from the conserved cysteine through the conserved F or W. A D gene is named only where the DNA matches it firmly. The size of a clone is reported for some rows only, either as once, few or many, or as a class for expanded clones.

d_call	j_call	clone_size	v_call	cdr3_nt	cdr3_aa
-	TRBJ2-1	few	TRBV20-1	TGCAGTGCTAGTGGGGGGCTCCTATACAATGAGCAGTTCTTC	CSASGGLLYNEQFF
-	TRBJ2-1	few	TRBV5-1	TGCGCCAGCAGCTTGGCCGAAGGTCTTGACAATGAGCAGTTCTTC	CASSLAEGLDNEQFF
-	TRBJ1-1	few	TRBV19	TGTGCCAGTAGTAGGACGACATTTTTCCCTGAAGCTTTCTTT	CASSRTTFFPEAFF
-	TRBJ1-4	-	TRBV19	TGTGTCAGTAGTATTCTGCGGCCTAATGAAAAACTGTTTTTT	CVSSILRPNEKLFF
TRBD1	TRBJ2-2	many	TRBV6-1	TGTGCCAGCCATCGACAGGGCTGGAACACCGGGGAGCTGTTTTTT	CASHRQGWNTGELFF
TRBD2	TRBJ2-3	-	TRBV6-2/TRBV6-3	TGTGCCAGCAGCCCCCGTCAGCGGGAGTATGGGGATACGCAGTATTTT	CASSPRQREYGDTQYF
TRBD2	TRBJ2-1	once	TRBV14	TGTGCCAGCAGCCTTGTATCTAGCGGGAGCAATGAGCAGTTCTTC	CASSLVSSGSNEQFF
-	TRBJ2-2	-	TRBV12-3/TRBV12-4	TGTGCCAGCAGTTTTGGGGGATCGAACACCGGGGAGCTGTTTTTT	CASSFGGSNTGELFF
-	TRBJ1-3	-	TRBV5-1	TGCGCCAGCAGCTCCACTAGTACCCAGGCGACCGGAAACACCATATATTTT	CASSSTSTQATGNTIYF
-	TRBJ2-3	-	TRBV5-1	TGCGCCAGCAGCTTGAAGGGTGGGACTAGCACAGATACGCAGTATTTT	CASSLKGGTSTDTQYF
-	TRBJ1-2	many	TRBV29-1	TGCAGCGTTTTTGCCAGGGGAAGCTCGGACTATGGCTACACCTTC	CSVFARGSSDYGYTF
TRBD2	TRBJ2-1	many	TRBV11-2	TGTGCCAGCAGCTTCACCTCACGCCACACTAGCGAGCTACTCAATGAGCAGTTCTTC	CASSFTSRHTSELLNEQFF
-	TRBJ1-2	-	TRBV14	TGTGCCAGCAGCCAAGATTGGAACATTTTAAGCGGCTACACCTTC	CASSQDWNILSGYTF
-	TRBJ1-1	many	TRBV11-3	TGTGCCAGCAGCTTAGATTTGGCTGAAGCTTTCTTT	CASSLDLAEAFF
-	TRBJ2-5	-	TRBV5-1	TGCGCCAGCAGCTTGGCCGAAAAGGTTTGGGAGACCCAGTACTTC	CASSLAEKVWETQYF
TRBD2	TRBJ2-5	few	TRBV5-1	TGCGCCAGCAGCAGAGGACTAGCGGGAGAGGAAGAGACCCAGTACTTC	CASSRGLAGEEETQYF
-	TRBJ2-6	many	TRBV11-2	TGTGCCAGCAGTAGAGACGCTCCCCTCGCGGTCCTGACTTTC	CASSRDAPLAVLTF
-	TRBJ2-7	-	TRBV11-1	TGTGCCAGCAGCCAGATTGGGGACGAGCAGTACTTC	CASSQIGDEQYF
TRBD2	TRBJ2-1	few	TRBV6-1	TGTGCCAGCAGTGAAGGGACTAGCGACTACAATGAGCAGTTCTTC	CASSEGTSDYNEQFF
-	TRBJ1-3	-	TRBV7-8	TGTGCCAGCAGATCAGGGACCGGAAACACCATATATTTT	CASRSGTGNTIYF
-	TRBJ2-5	many	TRBV20-1	TGCAGTGCGCTAGCAGGGGAGACCCAGTACTTC	CSALAGETQYF
-	TRBJ1-5	-	TRBV10-3	TGTGCCATCAGTGAGTCGGGGAGGGATCAGCCCCAGCATTTT	CAISESGRDQPQHF
-	TRBJ1-5	-	TRBV12-3/TRBV12-4	TGTGCCAGCAGCCCCCTCGACGGGCCCAATCAGCCCCAGCATTTT	CASSPLDGPNQPQHF
-	TRBJ2-1	few	TRBV7-9	TGTGCCAGCAGCTTGAGACTCCAAAGCTACAATGAGCAGTTCTTC	CASSLRLQSYNEQFF
-	TRBJ2-5	few	TRBV5-4	TGTGCCAGCAGCTTCCCGTGGTCCCAAGAGACCCAGTACTTC	CASSFPWSQETQYF
-	TRBJ1-1	many	TRBV19	TGTGCCAGTAGTATAGGGCCGGGTAGGAGCACTGAAGCTTTCTTT	CASSIGPGRSTEAFF
-	TRBJ1-6	-	TRBV6-2/TRBV6-3	TGTGCCAGCAGCGCTTTCTCACCCCTCCACTTT	CASSAFSPLHF
-	TRBJ1-1	many	TRBV5-1	TGCGCCAGCACCTACGGCGGCATGAACACTGAAGCTTTCTTT	CASTYGGMNTEAFF
TRBD1	TRBJ2-1	-	TRBV6-6	TGTGCCAGCAGTTACATAGGACAGGGTGTAACCAATGAGCAGTTCTTC	CASSYIGQGVTNEQFF
-	TRBJ1-5	many	TRBV19	TGTGCCAGTAGCGAAGACCGTCGTACGGGCAATCAGCCCCAGCATTTT	CASSEDRRTGNQPQHF
-	TRBJ1-6	-	TRBV7-3	TGTGCCAGCAGCTTACATACGGGGGGTAATTCACCCCTCCACTTT	CASSLHTGGNSPLHF
TRBD1	TRBJ1-5	few	TRBV6-1	TGTGCCAGCAGTAGACCAGGACAGGGCGGCAATCAGCCCCAGCATTTT	CASSRPGQGGNQPQHF
-	TRBJ1-4	few	TRBV9	TGTGCCAGCAGCGATGGGGGCGGGATTCAAGCAGGAAAACTGTTTTTT	CASSDGGGIQAGKLFF
TRBD1	TRBJ1-2	-	TRBV20-1	TGCAGTGCTGCAGGACAGGGGGCTGGCTATGGCTACACCTTC	CSAAGQGAGYGYTF
-	TRBJ1-5	many	TRBV12-3/TRBV12-4	TGTGCCAGCAGTTCCCCGCCGCAGCCCCAGCATTTT	CASSSPPQPQHF
-	TRBJ2-2	many	TRBV2	TGTGCCAGCAGGTCCGGGACTGCGGGACCCGGGGAGCTGTTTTTT	CASRSGTAGPGELFF
TRBD2	TRBJ2-1	few	TRBV7-7	TGTGCTAGCAGCCCTTGGGGGGGAAACAATGAGCAGTTCTTC	CASSPWGGNNEQFF
TRBD2	TRBJ2-1	many	TRBV9	TGTGCCAGCAGCGTGCCCGGGACTAGCGGAATCAATGAGCAGTTCTTC	CASSVPGTSGINEQFF
-	TRBJ2-2	-	TRBV12-3/TRBV12-4	TGTGCCATATCCCCAGGGGTGAACACCGGGGAGCTGTTTTTT	CAISPGVNTGELFF
TRBD2	TRBJ2-3	few	TRBV20-1	TGCAGCTCACGAGCGGGAGGGACCAATACGCAGTATTTT	CSSRAGGTNTQYF
-	TRBJ2-7	-	TRBV6-6	TGTGCCAGCAGTTACAAACTAGCTGGGGACTACGAGCAGTACTTC	CASSYKLAGDYEQYF
TRBD1	TRBJ1-5	many	TRBV6-1	TGTGCCAGCAGAGACAGGGCTTTTCATCAGCCCCAGCATTTT	CASRDRAFHQPQHF
TRBD2	TRBJ2-1	few	TRBV20-1	TGCAGTGCTATCCCTAGCGGGGCCAACTACAATGAGCAGTTCTTC	CSAIPSGANYNEQFF
-	TRBJ2-2	many	TRBV29-1	TGCAGCGTTGATGCGGGATCGAACACCGGGGAGCTGTTTTTT	CSVDAGSNTGELFF
-	TRBJ1-2	many	TRBV2	TGTGCCAGCAGTGAAGCGATCATTGGCTACACCTTC	CASSEAIIGYTF
-	TRBJ1-5	many	TRBV2	TGTGCCAGCACCAGAGATAATCAGCCCCAGCATTTT	CASTRDNQPQHF
-	TRBJ2-5	many	TRBV10-3	TGTGCCATCGGCCCAGGAGAGACCCAGTACTTC	CAIGPGETQYF
TRBD1	TRBJ1-5	-	TRBV29-1	TGCAGCGCATCCGGGACAGGGGACAATCAGCCCCAGCATTTT	CSASGTGDNQPQHF
TRBD1	TRBJ1-3	many	TRBV19	TGTGCCAGTTCCACAGGGGAGTCTGGAAACACCATATATTTT	CASSTGESGNTIYF
-	TRBJ2-7	many	TRBV4-1	TGCGCCAGCAGCCAAGAAGGCGGTGGGCCCTACGAGCAGTACTTC	CASSQEGGGPYEQYF
-	TRBJ2-7	-	TRBV10-1	TGCGCCAGCAGTGCAGGGACGGACTACGAGCAGTACTTC	CASSAGTDYEQYF
TRBD1	TRBJ2-7	many	TRBV19	TGTGCCAGTAGTATCACTCCCGGGACAGGGGGCGAGCAGTACTTC	CASSITPGTGGEQYF
-	TRBJ2-2	many	TRBV30	TGTGCCTGGATGGCAAACACCGGGGAGCTGTTTTTT	CAWMANTGELFF